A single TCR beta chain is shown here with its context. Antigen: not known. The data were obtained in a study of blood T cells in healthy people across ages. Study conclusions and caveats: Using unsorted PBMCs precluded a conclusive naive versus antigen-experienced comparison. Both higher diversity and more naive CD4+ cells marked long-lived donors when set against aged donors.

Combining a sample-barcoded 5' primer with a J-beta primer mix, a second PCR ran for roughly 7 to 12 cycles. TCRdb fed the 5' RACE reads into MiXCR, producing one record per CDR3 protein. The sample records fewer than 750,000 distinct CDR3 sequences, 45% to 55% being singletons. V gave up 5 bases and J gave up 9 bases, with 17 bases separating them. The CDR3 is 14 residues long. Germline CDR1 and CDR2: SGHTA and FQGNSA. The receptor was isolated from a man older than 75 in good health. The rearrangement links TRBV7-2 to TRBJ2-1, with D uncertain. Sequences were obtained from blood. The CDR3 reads CASSPLSAPGEQFF. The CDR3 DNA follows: TGTGCCAGCAGCCCCCTATCAGCCCCGGGTGAGCAGTTCTTC.